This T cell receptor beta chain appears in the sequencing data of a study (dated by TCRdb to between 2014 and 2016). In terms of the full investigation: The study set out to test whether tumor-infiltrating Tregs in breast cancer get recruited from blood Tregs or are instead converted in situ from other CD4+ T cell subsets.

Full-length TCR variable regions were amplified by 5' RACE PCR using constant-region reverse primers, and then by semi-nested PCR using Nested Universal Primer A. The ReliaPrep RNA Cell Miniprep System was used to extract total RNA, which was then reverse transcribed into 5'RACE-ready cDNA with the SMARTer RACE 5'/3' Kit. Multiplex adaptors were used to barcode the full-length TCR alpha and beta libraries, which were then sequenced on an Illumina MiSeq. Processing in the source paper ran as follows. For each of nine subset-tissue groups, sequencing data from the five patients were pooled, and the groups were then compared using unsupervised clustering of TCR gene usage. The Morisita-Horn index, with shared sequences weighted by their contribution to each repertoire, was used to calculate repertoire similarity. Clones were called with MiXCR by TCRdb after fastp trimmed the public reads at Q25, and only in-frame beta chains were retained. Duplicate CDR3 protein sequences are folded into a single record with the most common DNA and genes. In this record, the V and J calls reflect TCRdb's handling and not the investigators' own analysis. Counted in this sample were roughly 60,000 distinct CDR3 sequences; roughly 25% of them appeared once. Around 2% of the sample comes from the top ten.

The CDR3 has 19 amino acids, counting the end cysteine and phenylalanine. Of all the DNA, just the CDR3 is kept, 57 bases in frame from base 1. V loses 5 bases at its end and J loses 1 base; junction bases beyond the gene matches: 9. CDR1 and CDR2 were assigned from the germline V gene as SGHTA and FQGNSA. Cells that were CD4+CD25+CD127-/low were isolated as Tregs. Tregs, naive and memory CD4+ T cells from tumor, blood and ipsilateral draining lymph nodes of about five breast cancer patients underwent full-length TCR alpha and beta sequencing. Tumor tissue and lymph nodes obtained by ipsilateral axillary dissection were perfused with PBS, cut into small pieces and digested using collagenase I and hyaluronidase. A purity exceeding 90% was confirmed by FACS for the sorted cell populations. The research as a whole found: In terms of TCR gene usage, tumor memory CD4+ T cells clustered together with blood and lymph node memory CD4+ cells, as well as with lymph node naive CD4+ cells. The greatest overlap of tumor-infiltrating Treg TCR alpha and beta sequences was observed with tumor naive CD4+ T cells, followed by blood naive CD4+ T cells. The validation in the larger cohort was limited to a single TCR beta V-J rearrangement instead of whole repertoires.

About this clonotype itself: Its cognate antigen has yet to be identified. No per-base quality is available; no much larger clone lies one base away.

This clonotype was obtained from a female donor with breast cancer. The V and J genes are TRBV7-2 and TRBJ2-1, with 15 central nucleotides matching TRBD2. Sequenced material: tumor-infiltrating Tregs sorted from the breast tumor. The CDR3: CASSPSGLAGGGSYNEQFF. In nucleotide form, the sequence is TGTGCCAGCAGCCCGTCCGGACTAGCGGGAGGGGGGTCCTACAATGAGCAGTTCTTC.